The 3 T cell receptor beta chains listed next were all sequenced from one sample in a study of T cell repertoires in cytomegalovirus infection. Antigens for these TCRs are unknown. From the reads, TCRdb called clonotypes with MiXCR, one entry per CDR3 protein. Of roughly 990,000 distinct CDR3 sequences in the sample, roughly 31% were seen once. Sequencing was performed on cultured CD8+ T cells from PBMCs, taken from culture after CMV antigen stimulation. These receptors came from a human donor in good health (CMV status not recorded). Some clones in this sample may be carry-over from other donors' samples.

The chain couples TRBV7-9 to TRBJ2-1, with 7 bases identical to TRBD2. V was pared by 6 bases and J by 7 bases, with 15 bases of the junction left unmatched. This CDR3 has 16 amino acids. Germline V CDR1 and CDR2: SEHNR, FQNEAQ (reference sequence). Here the CDR3 DNA reads TGTGCCAGCAGTAGCCCGGGCGGGGGAAACCGGAATGAGCAGTTCTTC. It codes for CASSSPGGGNRNEQFF. The variable domain in full, completed from reference TRBV7-9 and TRBJ2-1, reads DTGVSQNPRHKITKRGQNVTFRCDPISEHNRLYWYRQTLGQGPEFLTYFQNEAQLEKSRLLSDRFSAERPKGSFSTLEIQRTEQGDSAMYLCASSSPGGGNRNEQFFGPGTRLTVL.

The chain carries TRBV6-6 and TRBJ1-2; 7 nucleotides align to TRBD1. This CDR3 is 15 amino acids long. The V segment lost 3 bases and the J segment 1 base; nucleotides outside the gene matches: 5. Germline lookup yields CDR1 MNHNY and CDR2 SVGAGI (reference sequence). Here the CDR3 DNA reads TGTGCCAGCAGTTATTCGGACAGGCGTAACTATGGCTACACCTTC. Translated, it gives CASSYSDRRNYGYTF.

In its sample, this clonotype was seen a few times. Given a much more abundant clone one base away, this may be a read error. The chain has TRBV7-9 and TRBJ1-1; a possible D gene is TRBD1 (6 bases). V was pared by 1 base and J by 7 bases, with 7 bases between. The CDR3 has 12 residues. Germline lookup yields CDR1 SEHNR and CDR2 FQNEAQ (reference sequence). CDR3 bases: TGTGCCAGCAGCTTAGTGGACAGTGAAGCTTTCTTT. Translated: CASSLVDSEAFF.